These T cell receptor beta chains were read from a single sample in a study of blood T cell repertoires in COVID-19. Assay: immunoSEQ multiplex PCR; the TCRdb copy retains only in-frame clones and omits some. Of a few hundred thousand clones in the sample, about 83% were seen once. Sequencing used PBMCs or T cells enriched from blood (not recorded which). These TCRs come from a woman in her forties or fifties who had recovered from COVID-19. Both conserved end residues are part of each CDR3. Each record gives: clone size, J gene, V gene, D gene, CDR3 DNA, CDR3 protein. A D gene is named only where the DNA matches it firmly. The size field is filled for only some rows; it gives once, few, many or a size class.

clone size: NA; J gene: TRBJ2-3; V gene: TRBV3-1/TRBV3-2; D gene: NA; CDR3 DNA: TGTGCCAGCAGCCATCAGGGGACAGATACGCAGTATTTT; CDR3 protein: CASSHQGTDTQYF
clone size: NA; J gene: TRBJ1-5; V gene: TRBV27; D gene: NA; CDR3 DNA: TGTGCCAGCAGTTTATCGATGGGGGCAAATCAGCCCCAGCATTTT; CDR3 protein: CASSLSMGANQPQHF
clone size: NA; J gene: TRBJ2-6; V gene: TRBV4-3; D gene: TRBD1; CDR3 DNA: TGCGCCAGCAGCCGACAGGGGAATGCTGGGGCCAACGTCCTGACTTTC; CDR3 protein: CASSRQGNAGANVLTF
clone size: NA; J gene: TRBJ1-5; V gene: TRBV27; D gene: TRBD1; CDR3 DNA: TGTGCCAGCAGGCGACAGGGGGGTCAGCCCCAGCATTTT; CDR3 protein: CASRRQGGQPQHF
clone size: once; J gene: TRBJ1-6; V gene: TRBV15; D gene: NA; CDR3 DNA: TGTGCCACCAGCGGTAGACAGGACACCATAAATTCACCCCTCCACTTT; CDR3 protein: CATSGRQDTINSPLHF
clone size: NA; J gene: TRBJ1-2; V gene: TRBV30; D gene: TRBD1; CDR3 DNA: TGTGCCTGGAGTAAGGGGGCAAGCTATGGCTACACCTTC; CDR3 protein: CAWSKGASYGYTF
clone size: NA; J gene: TRBJ1-2; V gene: TRBV28; D gene: NA; CDR3 DNA: TGTGCCAGCAGAGGGGCTTCGGCCCAAGCTTATGGCTACACCTTC; CDR3 protein: CASRGASAQAYGYTF
clone size: NA; J gene: TRBJ2-3; V gene: TRBV7-2; D gene: TRBD2; CDR3 DNA: TGTGCCAGCAGCTCCTCGGGACTAGTCACAGATACGCAGTATTTT; CDR3 protein: CASSSSGLVTDTQYF
clone size: NA; J gene: TRBJ1-1; V gene: TRBV4-1; D gene: NA; CDR3 DNA: TGCGCCAGCAGCCAAACCTGGGGGGGAAACACTGAAGCTTTCTTT; CDR3 protein: CASSQTWGGNTEAFF
clone size: NA; J gene: TRBJ1-4; V gene: TRBV7-2; D gene: TRBD1; CDR3 DNA: TGTGCCAGCAGCCTTAACACCCCCAGGGGGGAAAAACTGTTTTTT; CDR3 protein: CASSLNTPRGEKLFF
clone size: NA; J gene: TRBJ2-5; V gene: TRBV18; D gene: TRBD1; CDR3 DNA: TGTGCCAGCTCAATACGGATGGCAACAGGGGAATTCCAAGAGACCCAGTACTTC; CDR3 protein: CASSIRMATGEFQETQYF
clone size: NA; J gene: TRBJ2-1; V gene: TRBV5-1; D gene: NA; CDR3 DNA: TGCGCCAGCAGCTTATCAGGGGATAATGAGCAGTTCTTC; CDR3 protein: CASSLSGDNEQFF
clone size: few; J gene: TRBJ2-3; V gene: TRBV6-5; D gene: NA; CDR3 DNA: TGTGCCAGCAGCCCCGCCTCTGGGCGCACAGATACGCAGTATTTT; CDR3 protein: CASSPASGRTDTQYF
clone size: NA; J gene: TRBJ1-1; V gene: TRBV6-1; D gene: NA; CDR3 DNA: TGTGCCAGCAGTGAAGCGGGGCTGGGTGCGAACACTGAAGCTTTCTTT; CDR3 protein: CASSEAGLGANTEAFF
clone size: NA; J gene: TRBJ1-4; V gene: TRBV7-9; D gene: TRBD1; CDR3 DNA: TGTGCCAGCAGCTTACGGACAGGGGAGAATGAAAAACTGTTTTTT; CDR3 protein: CASSLRTGENEKLFF
clone size: NA; J gene: TRBJ1-6; V gene: TRBV7-9; D gene: NA; CDR3 DNA: TGTGCCAGCAGCTCCGTCCGACAGCATTCACCCCTCCACTTT; CDR3 protein: CASSSVRQHSPLHF
clone size: NA; J gene: TRBJ1-3; V gene: TRBV19; D gene: NA; CDR3 DNA: TGTGCCAGTAACCCCTCGGGGGCTGGAAACACCATATATTTT; CDR3 protein: CASNPSGAGNTIYF
clone size: NA; J gene: TRBJ1-6; V gene: TRBV6-5; D gene: NA; CDR3 DNA: TGTGCCAGCAGTTATCAGCCGCTACAGGGCTCACCCCTCCACTTT; CDR3 protein: CASSYQPLQGSPLHF
clone size: once; J gene: TRBJ2-2; V gene: TRBV7-2; D gene: TRBD2; CDR3 DNA: TGTGCCAGCAGCTTAAGCGGGGGGCCTTACACCGGGGAGCTGTTTTTT; CDR3 protein: CASSLSGGPYTGELFF
clone size: NA; J gene: TRBJ1-1; V gene: TRBV3-1/TRBV3-2; D gene: NA; CDR3 DNA: TGTGCCAGCAGCCCCTACAGGGCGGGGGGGGCTTTCTTT; CDR3 protein: CASSPYRAGGAFF
clone size: once; J gene: TRBJ2-5; V gene: TRBV2; D gene: NA; CDR3 DNA: TGTGCCAGATCTGATAGGGGGGGAGAGACCCAGTACTTC; CDR3 protein: CARSDRGGETQYF
clone size: NA; J gene: TRBJ2-2; V gene: TRBV7-2; D gene: TRBD1; CDR3 DNA: TGTGCCAGCAGCTTAGCGCTCGGGACAGGGCGGAACACCGGGGAGCTGTTTTTT; CDR3 protein: CASSLALGTGRNTGELFF
clone size: NA; J gene: TRBJ2-5; V gene: TRBV7-8; D gene: NA; CDR3 DNA: TGTGCCAGCAGCTTGGAGGTATTCGGGGAGACCCAGTACTTC; CDR3 protein: CASSLEVFGETQYF
clone size: NA; J gene: TRBJ2-7; V gene: TRBV28; D gene: NA; CDR3 DNA: TGTGCCAGCAGTTCAGGGGCCTACGAGCAGTACTTC; CDR3 protein: CASSSGAYEQYF
clone size: NA; J gene: TRBJ1-4; V gene: TRBV5-1; D gene: NA; CDR3 DNA: TGCGCCAGCAGCTTGGCCTTATGGGAACGGGGGGAAAAACTGTTTTTT; CDR3 protein: CASSLALWERGEKLFF
clone size: NA; J gene: TRBJ1-4; V gene: TRBV6-1; D gene: TRBD1; CDR3 DNA: TGTGCCAGCAGTGAGAACCCGACAGGGTCTCTTTATGAAAAACTGTTTTTT; CDR3 protein: CASSENPTGSLYEKLFF
clone size: few; J gene: TRBJ1-6; V gene: TRBV19; D gene: TRBD1; CDR3 DNA: TGTGCCAGTAGCGAGACCGGACCCGGGACAGGGGCTTTTTCACCCCTCCACTTT; CDR3 protein: CASSETGPGTGAFSPLHF
clone size: NA; J gene: TRBJ2-7; V gene: TRBV19; D gene: TRBD1; CDR3 DNA: TGTGCCAGTAGCAGGGGACAGGGGAGCTCCTACGAGCAGTACTTC; CDR3 protein: CASSRGQGSSYEQYF
clone size: NA; J gene: TRBJ1-2; V gene: TRBV6-5; D gene: NA; CDR3 DNA: TGTGCCAGCAGACTATCGGACAGACTTAACTATGGCTACACCTTC; CDR3 protein: CASRLSDRLNYGYTF
clone size: NA; J gene: TRBJ1-3; V gene: TRBV6-6; D gene: NA; CDR3 DNA: TGTGCCAGCAGTTACCCCAACAGGGAAGTAAACACCATATATTTT; CDR3 protein: CASSYPNREVNTIYF
clone size: few; J gene: TRBJ1-1; V gene: TRBV2; D gene: NA; CDR3 DNA: TGTGCCAGTAAAAAGTCAGGAACGATCGACACTGAAGCTTTCTTT; CDR3 protein: CASKKSGTIDTEAFF
clone size: NA; J gene: TRBJ1-1; V gene: TRBV3-1/TRBV3-2; D gene: TRBD1; CDR3 DNA: TGTGCCAGCAGAGAACAGGGGGCGGGCACTGAAGCTTTCTTT; CDR3 protein: CASREQGAGTEAFF
clone size: NA; J gene: TRBJ2-2; V gene: TRBV5-1; D gene: NA; CDR3 DNA: TGCGCCAGCAGCTTGGGCGGGTCCGCGAACACCGGGGAGCTGTTTTTT; CDR3 protein: CASSLGGSANTGELFF
clone size: NA; J gene: TRBJ2-2; V gene: TRBV3-1/TRBV3-2; D gene: NA; CDR3 DNA: TGTGCCAGCAGCCAAGGGACAGCGAACACCGGGGAGCTGTTTTTT; CDR3 protein: CASSQGTANTGELFF
clone size: NA; J gene: TRBJ2-2; V gene: TRBV4-1; D gene: NA; CDR3 DNA: TGCGCCAGCAGCCAAGGAGCCAACACAGACCCCGGGGAGCTGTTTTTT; CDR3 protein: CASSQGANTDPGELFF
clone size: once; J gene: TRBJ2-5; V gene: TRBV10-2; D gene: TRBD2; CDR3 DNA: TGCGCCAGCAGGGGAGGACTAGCGGGGGGCCAAGAGACCCAGTACTTC; CDR3 protein: CASRGGLAGGQETQYF